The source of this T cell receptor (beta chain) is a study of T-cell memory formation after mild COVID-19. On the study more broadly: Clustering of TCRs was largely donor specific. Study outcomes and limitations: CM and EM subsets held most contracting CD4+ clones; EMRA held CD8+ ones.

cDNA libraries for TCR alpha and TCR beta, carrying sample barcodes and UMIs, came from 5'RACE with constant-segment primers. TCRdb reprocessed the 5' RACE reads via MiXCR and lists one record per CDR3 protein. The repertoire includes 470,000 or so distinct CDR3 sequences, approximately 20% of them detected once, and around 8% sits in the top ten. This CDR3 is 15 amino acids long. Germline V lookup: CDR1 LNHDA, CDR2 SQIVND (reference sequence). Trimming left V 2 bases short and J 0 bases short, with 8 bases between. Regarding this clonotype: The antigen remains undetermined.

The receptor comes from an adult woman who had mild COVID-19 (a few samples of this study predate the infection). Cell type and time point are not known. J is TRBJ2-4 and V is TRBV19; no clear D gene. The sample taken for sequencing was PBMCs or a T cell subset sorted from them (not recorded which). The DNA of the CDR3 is TGTGCCAGTAGTATAAAGGGTGTAGCCAAAAACATTCAGTACTTC. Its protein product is CASSIKGVAKNIQYF.